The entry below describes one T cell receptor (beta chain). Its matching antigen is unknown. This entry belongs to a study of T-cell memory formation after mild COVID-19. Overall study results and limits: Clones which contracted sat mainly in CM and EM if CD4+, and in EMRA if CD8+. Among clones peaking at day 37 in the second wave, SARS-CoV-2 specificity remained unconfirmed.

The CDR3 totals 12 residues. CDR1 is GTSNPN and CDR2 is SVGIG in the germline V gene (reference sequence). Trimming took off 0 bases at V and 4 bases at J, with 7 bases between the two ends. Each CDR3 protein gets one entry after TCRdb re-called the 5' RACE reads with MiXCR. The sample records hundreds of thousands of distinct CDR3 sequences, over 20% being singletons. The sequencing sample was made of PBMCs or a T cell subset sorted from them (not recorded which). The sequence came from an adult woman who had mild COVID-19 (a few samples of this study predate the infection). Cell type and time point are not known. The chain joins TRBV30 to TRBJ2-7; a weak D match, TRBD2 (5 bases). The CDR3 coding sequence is TGTGCCTGGAGTGTAGGAGGATACGAGCAGTACTTC. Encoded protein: CAWSVGGYEQYF.